Below, 16 T cell receptor beta chains from the same sample are listed, as sequenced in a study of T cell responses to AZD1222 COVID-19 vaccine. Produced via immunoSEQ multiplex PCR; TCRdb's table is partial and in-frame only. The table has about 69,000 clones, less than 85% seen once. The source material was peripheral blood, sampled 28 days after the second AZD1222 dose. The receptor source for this set is an adult who received the AZD1222 COVID-19 vaccine.

V usage is TRBV6-1 and J usage is TRBJ2-1; perhaps D is TRBD1 or TRBD2 (5 bases each). Germline V lookup: CDR1 MNHNS, CDR2 SASEGT. V was shortened by 0 bases and J by 4 bases, with 10 bases between the two germline ends. This CDR3 has 15 amino acids. The CDR3 here is CASSEAWGSYNEQFF. In DNA form, the CDR3 reads TGTGCCAGCAGTGAAGCGTGGGGGTCGTACAATGAGCAGTTCTTC.

This sequence joins TRBV6-6 and TRBJ1-2; 7 bases align to TRBD1. CDR3 length equals 12 residues. Per germline, CDR1 MNHNY and CDR2 SVGAGI (reference sequence). V dropped 4 bases and J dropped 10; count of bases not matched to a gene: 6. The CDR3 DNA follows: TGTGCCAGCAGTTCACAGGGGTTTGACTACACCTTC. Amino acids: CASSSQGFDYTF.

The CDR3 DNA is TGTGCCAGCAGCGTAAACGGGTTGAACACTGAAGCTTTCTTT. This codes for CASSVNGLNTEAFF. The J gene is TRBJ1-1, the V gene TRBV9; D is uncertain. V lost 1 base, J lost 0 bases, and 7 bases lay in between. CDR3 length: 14 residues. In germline, CDR1 is SGDLS, CDR2 YYNGEE.

This chain links TRBV7-9 with TRBJ1-1, with a weak D call TRBD1 (5 bases). Germline CDR1 and CDR2: SEHNR and FQNEAQ (reference sequence). Between the trimmed V and J ends, which lost 3 bases and 6 bases, there was a span of 11 bases. CDR3 length: 13 amino acids. CDR3 loop: CASSFAQGSEAFF. In DNA form, the CDR3 reads TGTGCCAGCAGCTTCGCTCAGGGATCTGAAGCTTTCTTT.

The chain recombines TRBV21-1 with TRBJ1-1; TRBD1, the table's D call, was not compared with the DNA. TRBV21-1 is labeled a pseudogene. The CDR3 consists of 13 residues. CDR3 nucleotide sequence: TGTGCCAGCAGCCTCACAGGGGCGGCTGAAGCTTTCTTT. This translates into CASSLTGAAEAFF.

As to this clone: Other nucleotide sequences from this sample produce the same CDR3. This chain uses TRBV11-2 with TRBJ2-7; possible D gene TRBD1, 6 bases. V was trimmed by 1 base and J by 4 bases, leaving 8 bases between them. Germline CDR1 SGHAT, CDR2 FQNNGV. This CDR3 region has 13 residues. CDR3 nucleotide sequence: TGTGCCAGCAGCTTAGGGGACAAATACGAGCAGTACTTC. It specifies CASSLGDKYEQYF.

The V gene is TRBV18, the J gene TRBJ2-5; D perhaps matches TRBD1 (5 bases). CDR1 is KGHSH and CDR2 is LQKENI in the germline V gene. This CDR3 contains 15 residues. V gave up 2 bases and J gave up 5 bases, with 15 bases separating them. CDR3: CASSPFVRQKETQYF. In DNA, the CDR3 is TGTGCCAGCTCACCATTCGTTCGACAGAAGGAGACCCAGTACTTC.

CDR3 sequence: CASSLAGAGGGGDTQYF. CDR3 in DNA: TGCGCCAGCAGCTTGGCGGGGGCAGGGGGAGGCGGAGATACGCAGTATTTT. The chain couples TRBV5-1 to TRBJ2-3; possibly TRBD1 for D (7 bases). Between the trimmed V and J ends, which lost 0 bases and 5 bases, there was a span of 19 bases. The germline CDR1 and CDR2 sequences are SGHRS and YFSETQ. This CDR3 has 17 residues.

The V gene is TRBV11-2, the J gene TRBJ2-1, with D maybe TRBD1 (5 bases). Germline V lookup: CDR1 SGHAT, CDR2 FQNNGV. The CDR3 loop spans 15 amino acids. V lost 1 base to trimming and J lost 0 bases, with 7 bases between them. The CDR3 DNA sequence: TGTGCCAGCAGCTTAGGCCAGGGCTCCTACAATGAGCAGTTCTTC. This sequence encodes CASSLGQGSYNEQFF.

The chain combines TRBV5-1 with TRBJ2-2; tentative D call: TRBD2 (5 bases). The ends were cut back, 0 bases at V and 8 bases at J, with 8 bases in the middle. The CDR3 runs 13 residues. The germline gives CDR1 SGHRS, CDR2 YFSETQ. CDR3 coding DNA: TGCGCCAGCAGCTTGGAGTGGGAGGGGGAGCTGTTTTTT. This codes for CASSLEWEGELFF.

In this sample, this clone turned up a few times. The chain recombines TRBV27 with TRBJ2-2; D not resolved. Germline CDR1 reads MNHEY; CDR2 reads SMNVEV (reference sequence). The CDR3 sequence is 12 residues long. The V gene lost 5 bases and the J gene lost 3 bases, with 4 bases spanning the gap. The CDR3 DNA reads as TGTGCCAGCAGTCCATACACCGGGGAGCTGTTTTTT. Its protein is CASSPYTGELFF.

This sequence joins TRBV3-1 (or the pseudogene TRBV3-2) and TRBJ1-5; D gene ambiguous. Germline-derived CDR1 and CDR2 are LGHDT and YNNKEL (reference sequence). V lost 2 bases and J lost 6, with 11 bases in between. The CDR3 totals 14 residues. The CDR3 protein is CASSQYVFGQPQHF. CDR3 sequence (DNA): TGTGCCAGCAGCCAATACGTCTTTGGTCAGCCCCAGCATTTT.

The V gene is TRBV29-1, the J gene TRBJ2-1; no clear D gene. CDR1 and CDR2 (germline): SQVTM, ANQGSEA. The CDR3 covers 15 residues. V was trimmed by 2 bases and J by 2 bases, leaving 13 bases between them. CDR3 coding DNA: TGCAGCGTTGAATCCCCAGACACACCCTACAATGAGCAGTTCTTC. Protein product: CSVESPDTPYNEQFF.

The chain recombines TRBV29-1 with TRBJ1-4; D is possibly TRBD1 (6 bases). The germline V gene encodes CDR1 SQVTM and CDR2 ANQGSEA. V shed 3 bases and J shed 8 bases, with 13 bases lying between them. The CDR3 is made up of 13 amino acids. The CDR3 protein is CSVDRGSGEKLFF. Written as DNA, the CDR3 is TGCAGCGTTGACAGGGGAAGCGGGGAAAAACTGTTTTTT.

This sequence joins TRBV10-1 and TRBJ1-6; D is possibly TRBD1 (5 bases). V gave up 3 bases and J gave up 8 bases, with 11 bases separating them. The CDR3 contains 14 residues. Looked up from germline, CDR1 is WNHNN and CDR2 is SYGVQD (reference sequence). The CDR3 here is CASSDRTNYSPLHF. Written as DNA, the CDR3 is TGCGCCAGCAGTGACCGGACAAATTATTCACCCCTCCACTTT.

V and J are TRBV10-1 and TRBJ2-1; TRBD2 aligns across 15 bases. Trimming at V came to 6 bases and at J to 5 bases, leaving 5 bases not matched to a gene. Germline CDR1 is WNHNN and CDR2 is SYGVQD (reference sequence). The CDR3 spans 16 residues. Here the CDR3 reads CASSGLAGGPHNEQFF. CDR3 nucleotide sequence: TGCGCCAGCAGCGGACTAGCGGGGGGGCCCCACAATGAGCAGTTCTTC.